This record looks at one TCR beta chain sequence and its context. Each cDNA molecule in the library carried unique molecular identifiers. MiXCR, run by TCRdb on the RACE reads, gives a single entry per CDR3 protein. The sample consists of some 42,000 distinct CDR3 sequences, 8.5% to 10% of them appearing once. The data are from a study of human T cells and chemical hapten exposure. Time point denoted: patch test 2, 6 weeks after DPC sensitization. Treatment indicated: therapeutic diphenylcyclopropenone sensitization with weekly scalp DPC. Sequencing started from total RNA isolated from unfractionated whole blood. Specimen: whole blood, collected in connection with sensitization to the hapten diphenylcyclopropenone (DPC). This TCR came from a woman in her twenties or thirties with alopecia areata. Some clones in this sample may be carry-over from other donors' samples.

For the CDR3, the DNA is TGCGCCAGCAGCCAAGGCGACAGCTCCTACGAGCAGTACTTC. Translating gives CASSQGDSSYEQYF. V usage is TRBV4-1 and J usage is TRBJ2-7; the D gene is possibly TRBD1 (5 bases). Germline values: CDR1 MGHRA, CDR2 YSYEKL. The CDR3 has 14 residues. V was pared by 1 base and J by 0 bases, with 7 bases between.